What follows are 8 T cell receptor beta chains derived from one specimen sequenced in a study of blood T cell repertoires in COVID-19. The repertoire was sequenced with immunoSEQ multiplex PCR; TCRdb's copy has only in-frame clones and lacks some. The profile shows about 150,000 clones, 83% of them singletons. The sequenced sample was peripheral blood. These receptors all stem from an older woman with COVID-19, enrolled during active disease.

This rearrangement joins TRBV7-2 to TRBJ2-1, with a tentative D call TRBD2 (5 bases). CDR1 and CDR2 (germline): SGHTA, FQGNSA. This CDR3 is built from 14 residues. The ends were cut back, 6 bases at V and 0 bases at J, with 9 bases in the middle. The CDR3 DNA reads as TGTGCCAGCAGTCGGGGTTTCTCCTACAATGAGCAGTTCTTC. Its translation: CASSRGFSYNEQFF.

A word on this clone: One junction end disagrees with the germline gene, perhaps due to a read error. This sequence joins TRBV7-3 and TRBJ1-3, with unresolved D. The CDR3 length is 13 residues. Germline assignment: CDR1 SGHTA and CDR2 FQGTGA. CDR3 in amino acids: CASSITRGNTIYF. In DNA form, the CDR3 reads TGTGCCAGCAGCATAACACGGGGAAACACCATATATTTT.

This chain joins TRBV6-5 and TRBJ2-7; no clear D. CDR1 and CDR2 from the germline V gene are MNHEY and SVGAGI. Trimming removed 7 bases at V and 2 bases at J, with 18 bases between. CDR3 length equals 15 residues. CDR3 sequence (DNA): TGTGCCAGCATTTATTCCCTCCCTCCCGCCTACGAGCAGTACTTC. It yields the protein CASIYSLPPAYEQYF.

The chain recombines TRBV3-1 (or the pseudogene TRBV3-2) with TRBJ1-5; D remains unclear. V shed 4 bases and J shed 3 bases, with 13 bases lying between them. There are 15 residues in the CDR3. The V gene's germline CDR1 is LGHDT and CDR2 YNNKEL (reference sequence). The CDR3 protein is CASSREGSVNQPQHF. The CDR3, as DNA: TGTGCCAGCAGCCGGGAGGGATCGGTCAATCAGCCCCAGCATTTT.

This sequence joins TRBV11-3 and TRBJ1-1; possibly TRBD1 for D (5 bases). From germline, CDR1 is SGHNT and CDR2 YENEEA. The length of the CDR3 is 14 residues. The ends were cut back, 1 base at V and 4 bases at J, with 10 bases in the middle. The CDR3 bases are TGTGCCAGCAGCTTAGGCCGGGGGAGCACTGAAGCTTTCTTT. Translated, it gives CASSLGRGSTEAFF.

The genes are TRBV24-1 and TRBJ2-5; 12 nucleotides line up with TRBD1. Germline values: CDR1 KGHDR, CDR2 SFDVKD. With 4 bases clipped from V and 0 bases from J, the junction kept 23 bases outside the gene matches. The CDR3 has 23 residues. As DNA, the CDR3 is TGTGCCACCAGTGACCCTTACCGGGACAGGGGGCTAATCTCTCCTTCGTACCAAGAGACCCAGTACTTC. This codes for CATSDPYRDRGLISPSYQETQYF.

This sequence joins TRBV19 and TRBJ1-1; weak D call: TRBD1 (5 bases). V was clipped by 5 bases and J by 6 bases, with 13 bases between them. This CDR3 is 13 amino acids long. CDR1 is LNHDA, CDR2 SQIVND, per germline (reference sequence). CDR3 amino acids: CASSPTGFSEAFF. CDR3 sequence (DNA): TGTGCCAGTAGTCCCACAGGCTTCTCTGAAGCTTTCTTT.

This chain joins TRBV29-1 and TRBJ1-2; D unclear. Germline V gives CDR1 SQVTM, CDR2 ANQGSEA. The V and J ends lost 7 bases and 10 bases respectively, with 16 bases between them. The CDR3 sequence is 11 residues long. The CDR3 region has the DNA TGCAGCGCCTCTACGCTCGTTTCCTACACCTTC. It yields the protein CSASTLVSYTF.